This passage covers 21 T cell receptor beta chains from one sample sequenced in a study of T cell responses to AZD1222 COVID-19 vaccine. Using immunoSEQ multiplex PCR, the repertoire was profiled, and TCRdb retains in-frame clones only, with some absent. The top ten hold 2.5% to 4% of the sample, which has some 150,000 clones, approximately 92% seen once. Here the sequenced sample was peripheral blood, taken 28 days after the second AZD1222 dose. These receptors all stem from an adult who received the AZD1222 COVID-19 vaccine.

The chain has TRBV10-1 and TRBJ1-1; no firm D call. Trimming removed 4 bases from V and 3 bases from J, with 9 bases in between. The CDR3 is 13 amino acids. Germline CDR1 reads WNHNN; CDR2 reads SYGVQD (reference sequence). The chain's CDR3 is CASSVNRDTEAFF. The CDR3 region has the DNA TGCGCCAGCAGTGTTAACCGTGACACTGAAGCTTTCTTT.

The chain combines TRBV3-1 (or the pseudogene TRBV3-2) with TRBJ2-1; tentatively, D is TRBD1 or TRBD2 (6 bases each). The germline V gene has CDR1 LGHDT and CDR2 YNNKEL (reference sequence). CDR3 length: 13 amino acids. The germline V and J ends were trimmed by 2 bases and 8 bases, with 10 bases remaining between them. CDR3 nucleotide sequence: TGTGCCAGCAGCCAATGGGGGGCCCATGAGCAGTTCTTC. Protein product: CASSQWGAHEQFF.

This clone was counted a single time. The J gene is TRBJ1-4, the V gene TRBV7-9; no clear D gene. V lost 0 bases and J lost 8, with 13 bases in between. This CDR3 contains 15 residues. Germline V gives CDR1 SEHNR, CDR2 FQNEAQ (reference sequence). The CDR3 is CASSLALGRGEKLFF. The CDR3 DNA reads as TGTGCCAGCAGCTTAGCGCTAGGGCGTGGGGAAAAACTGTTTTTT. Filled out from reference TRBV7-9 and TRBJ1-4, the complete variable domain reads DTGVSQNPRHKITKRGQNVTFRCDPISEHNRLYWYRQTLGQGPEFLTYFQNEAQLEKSRLLSDRFSAERPKGSFSTLEIQRTEQGDSAMYLCASSLALGRGEKLFFGSGTQLSVL.

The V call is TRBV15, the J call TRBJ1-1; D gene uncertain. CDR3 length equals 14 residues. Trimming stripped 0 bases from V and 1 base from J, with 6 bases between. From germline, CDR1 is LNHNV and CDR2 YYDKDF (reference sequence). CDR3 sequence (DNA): TGTGCCACCAGCAGAGATCGGAAGAACACTGAAGCTTTCTTT. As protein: CATSRDRKNTEAFF.

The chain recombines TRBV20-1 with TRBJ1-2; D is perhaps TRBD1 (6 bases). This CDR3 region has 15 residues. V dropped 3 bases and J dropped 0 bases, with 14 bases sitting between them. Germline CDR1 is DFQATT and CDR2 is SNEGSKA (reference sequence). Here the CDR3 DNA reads TGCAGTGCTAGTGACGGGGGCCGACCTAACTATGGCTACACCTTC. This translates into CSASDGGRPNYGYTF.

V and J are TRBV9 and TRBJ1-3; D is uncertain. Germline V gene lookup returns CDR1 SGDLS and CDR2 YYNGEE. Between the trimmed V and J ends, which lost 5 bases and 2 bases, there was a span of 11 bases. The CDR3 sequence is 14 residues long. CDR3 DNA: TGTGCCAGCAGTGTATCAGGCGCTGGAAACACCATATATTTT. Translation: CASSVSGAGNTIYF.

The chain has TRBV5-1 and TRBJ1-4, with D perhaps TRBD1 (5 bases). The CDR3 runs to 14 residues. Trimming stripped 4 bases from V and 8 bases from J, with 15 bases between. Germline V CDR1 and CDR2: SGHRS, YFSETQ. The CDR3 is CASSLAGIGEKLFF. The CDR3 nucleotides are TGCGCCAGCAGCCTAGCAGGGATAGGGGAAAAACTGTTTTTT.

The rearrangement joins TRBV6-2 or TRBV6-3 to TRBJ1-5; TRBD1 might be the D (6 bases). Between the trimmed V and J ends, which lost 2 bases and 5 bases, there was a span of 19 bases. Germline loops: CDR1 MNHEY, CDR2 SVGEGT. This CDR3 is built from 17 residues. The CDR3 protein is CASSYRLGGGGYQPQHF. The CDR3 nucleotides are TGTGCCAGCAGTTACCGCCTAGGGGGGGGCGGTTATCAGCCCCAGCATTTT.

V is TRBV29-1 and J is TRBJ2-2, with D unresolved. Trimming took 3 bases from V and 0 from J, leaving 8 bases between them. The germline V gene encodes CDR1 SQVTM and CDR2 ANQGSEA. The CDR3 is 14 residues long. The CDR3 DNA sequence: TGCAGCGTTGATGGCGGTGCGAACACCGGGGAGCTGTTTTTT. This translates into CSVDGGANTGELFF.

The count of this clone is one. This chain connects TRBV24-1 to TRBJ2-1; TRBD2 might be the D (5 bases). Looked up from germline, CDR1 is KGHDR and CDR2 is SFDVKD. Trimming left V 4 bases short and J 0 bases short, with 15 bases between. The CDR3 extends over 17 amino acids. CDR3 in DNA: TGTGCCACCAGTGACCCAGCGAGCGGTCTCTCCTACAATGAGCAGTTCTTC. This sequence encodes CATSDPASGLSYNEQFF.

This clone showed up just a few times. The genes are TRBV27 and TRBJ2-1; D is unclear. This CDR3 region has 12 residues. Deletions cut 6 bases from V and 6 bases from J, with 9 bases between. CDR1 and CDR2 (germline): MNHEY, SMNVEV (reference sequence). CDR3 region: CASRDFINEQFF. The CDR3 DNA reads TGTGCCAGCAGGGATTTCATCAATGAGCAGTTCTTC.

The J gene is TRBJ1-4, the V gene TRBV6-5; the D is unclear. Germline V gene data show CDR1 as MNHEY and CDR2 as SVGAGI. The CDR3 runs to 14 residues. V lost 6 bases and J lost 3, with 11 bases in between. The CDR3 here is CASSSAWANEKLFF. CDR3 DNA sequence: TGTGCCAGCAGCTCGGCGTGGGCTAATGAAAAACTGTTTTTT.

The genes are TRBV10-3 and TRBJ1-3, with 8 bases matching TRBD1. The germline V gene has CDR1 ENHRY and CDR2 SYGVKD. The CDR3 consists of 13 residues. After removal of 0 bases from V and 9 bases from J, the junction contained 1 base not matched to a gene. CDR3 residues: CAISESTGATIYF. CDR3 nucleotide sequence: TGTGCCATCAGTGAGTCGACAGGGGCCACCATATATTTT.

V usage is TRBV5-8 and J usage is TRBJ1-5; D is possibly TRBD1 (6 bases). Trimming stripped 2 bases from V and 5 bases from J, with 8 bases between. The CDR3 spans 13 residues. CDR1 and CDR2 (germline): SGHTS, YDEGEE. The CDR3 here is CASSLQGHQPQHF. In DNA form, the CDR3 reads TGTGCCAGCAGCTTACAGGGTCATCAGCCCCAGCATTTT.

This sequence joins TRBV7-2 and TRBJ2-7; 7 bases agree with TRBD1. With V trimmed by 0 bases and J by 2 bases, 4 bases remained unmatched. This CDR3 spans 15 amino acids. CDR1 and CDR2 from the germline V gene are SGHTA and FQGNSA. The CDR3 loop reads CASSLAGRGTYEQYF. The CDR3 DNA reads TGTGCCAGCAGCTTAGCAGGCAGGGGGACCTACGAGCAGTACTTC.

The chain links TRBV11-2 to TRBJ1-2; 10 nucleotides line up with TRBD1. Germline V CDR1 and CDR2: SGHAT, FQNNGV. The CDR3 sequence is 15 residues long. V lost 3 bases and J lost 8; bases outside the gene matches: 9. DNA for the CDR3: TGTGCCAGCAGCTTTTCCGACAGGGGGCCTGGAGGCTACACCTTC. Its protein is CASSFSDRGPGGYTF.

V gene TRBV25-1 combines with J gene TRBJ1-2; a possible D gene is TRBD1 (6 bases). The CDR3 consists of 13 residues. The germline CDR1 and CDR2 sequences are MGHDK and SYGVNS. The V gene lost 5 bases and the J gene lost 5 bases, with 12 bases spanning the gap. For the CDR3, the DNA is TGTGCCAGCAGTCAGACAGGACTATATGGCTACACCTTC. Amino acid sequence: CASSQTGLYGYTF.

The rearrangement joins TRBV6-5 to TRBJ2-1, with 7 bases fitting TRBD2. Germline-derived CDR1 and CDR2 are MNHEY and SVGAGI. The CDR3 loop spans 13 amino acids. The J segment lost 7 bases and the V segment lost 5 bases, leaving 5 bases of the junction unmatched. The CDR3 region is CASSTGEGNEQFF. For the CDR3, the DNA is TGTGCCAGCAGTACCGGGGAGGGGAATGAGCAGTTCTTC.

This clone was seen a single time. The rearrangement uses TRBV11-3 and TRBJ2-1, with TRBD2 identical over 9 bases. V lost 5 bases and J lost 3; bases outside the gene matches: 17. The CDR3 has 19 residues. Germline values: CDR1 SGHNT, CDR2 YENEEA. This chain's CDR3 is CASSPTRLAESKGYNEQFF. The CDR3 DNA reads TGTGCCAGCAGCCCAACCCGACTAGCGGAGTCAAAAGGCTACAATGAGCAGTTCTTC.

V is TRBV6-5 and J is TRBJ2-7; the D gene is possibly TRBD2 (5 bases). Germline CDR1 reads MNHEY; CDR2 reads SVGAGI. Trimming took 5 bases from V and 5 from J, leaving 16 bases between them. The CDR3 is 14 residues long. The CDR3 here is CASSTRGSAHEQYF. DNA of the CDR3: TGTGCCAGCAGTACCCGGGGTAGCGCCCACGAGCAGTACTTC.

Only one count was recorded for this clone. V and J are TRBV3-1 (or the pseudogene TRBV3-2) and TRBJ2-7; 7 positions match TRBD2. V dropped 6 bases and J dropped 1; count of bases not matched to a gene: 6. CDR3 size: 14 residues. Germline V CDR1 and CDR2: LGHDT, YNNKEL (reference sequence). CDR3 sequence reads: CASSRGLTSYEQYF. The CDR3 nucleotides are TGTGCCAGCAGTCGGGGACTAACATCCTACGAGCAGTACTTC.